This TCR beta chain originates from a study of cytomegalovirus exposure and HLA in healthy donors. Study-level findings and limits: In a later analysis, a missense DCLRE1C variant was linked to TCR beta V- and J-gene trimming. Reportedly, TCR beta sequences accurately predicted HLA-A and HLA-B alleles in most subjects. It was reported that the classifier diagnosed cytomegalovirus status with high specificity and sensitivity in both the original and validation cohorts. Most TCR sequences were rare, but some public TCRs occurred in many donors.

Trimming shortened V by 1 base and J by 0 bases, and 6 bases separated the two germline ends. CDR1 SGHNT and CDR2 YENEEA come from the germline V gene. The CDR3 covers 14 residues. Turning to this clone: Its antigen is unknown.

Primers included in the PCR were 60 Vbeta and 13 Jbeta primers. Clones were read by immunoSEQ multiplex PCR, and TCRdb kept only the in-frame ones, dropping some. The sample records about 230,000 clones, over 75% being singletons. The chain joins TRBV11-3 to TRBJ1-2, with unresolved D. The sequenced sample was PBMCs. The clonotype comes from a boy younger than 18 in good health and CMV-seronegative. Here the CDR3 DNA reads TGTGCCAGCAGCTTAGGGGAGACTAACTATGGCTACACCTTC. As protein: CASSLGETNYGYTF.